This T cell receptor beta chain was captured by sequencing in a study of glioma-infiltrating T cells. The CDR3 spans 14 residues. CDR1 is MNHEY and CDR2 is SMNVEV in the germline V gene (reference sequence). With 6 bases removed from V and 4 bases from J, the gap between germline ends came to 15 bases. The iRepertoire nested amplicon-rescue multiplex PCR amplified TCR alpha and beta CDR3s from RNA. MiXCR was run by TCRdb on the multiplex PCR reads, yielding one entry per CDR3 protein. This table holds over 140,000 distinct CDR3 sequences, roughly two fifths found once. Findings and limits, study-wide: Above-expected tissue-blood divergence occurred in all gliomas, most in low-grade ones.

Concerning this clonotype itself: Its antigen is as yet unknown.

This chain links TRBV27 with TRBJ1-1, with D unresolved. The TCR comes from a human donor with low-grade glioma or glioblastoma, undergoing nonglioma brain surgery, or in good health (not recorded which). Input material: glioma tissue, nonneoplastic brain tissue, or PBMCs (not recorded which). In DNA, the CDR3 is TGTGCCAGCAGCCTATGTAAACACAGCACTGAAGCTTTCTTT. Translated: CASSLCKHSTEAFF.